This T cell receptor beta chain was captured in a study of T cell repertoires in cytomegalovirus infection. Looking at the study overall: Indicated by public TCR beta signatures were CMV infection and matching HLA type. The study's findings and limits: CMV-specific TCR beta clonotypes restricted by HLA-C dominated the ex vivo response.

This CDR3 has 15 amino acids. The V gene's germline CDR1 is SEHNR and CDR2 FQNEAQ (reference sequence). With V trimmed by 4 bases and J by 2 bases, 7 bases remained unmatched. TCRdb re-derived calls from the reads in MiXCR, one entry per CDR3 protein. In the table there are fewer than 1,000,000 distinct CDR3 sequences, 30% to 40% of which are singletons. Only a few counts were recorded for this clonotype. Its antigen is still unknown. The material sequenced was cultured CD8+ T cells from PBMCs, taken from culture after CMV antigen stimulation. The TCR was taken from a human donor in good health (CMV status not recorded). Some clones in this sample may be carry-over from other donors' samples. V and J are TRBV7-9 and TRBJ2-7, with 8 bases fitting TRBD1. The DNA for the CDR3 is TGTGCCAGCAGCTCGGCGACAGGGGCTACCTACGAGCAGTACTTC. Protein: CASSSATGATYEQYF.